One and the same sample provided the 26 T cell receptor beta chains below, sequenced in a study of blood T cells in healthy people across ages. PCR was performed a second time for roughly 6 to 12 cycles using a sample-barcoded 5' primer and a J-beta primer mix. In TCRdb, the 5' RACE reads were re-called with MiXCR into one record per CDR3 protein. The table includes fewer than 800,000 distinct CDR3 sequences, around 25% detected once. The same specimen was also included in a second study, on T cells of mothers and their children.

The sequenced material came from blood. Every receptor here comes from a boy between 5 and 17 years old in good health.

This chain connects TRBV2 to TRBJ2-1; 7 positions match TRBD1. J gave up 4 bases and V 6 bases, and 12 bases lay outside the gene matches. CDR1 is SNHLY and CDR2 is FYNNEI in the germline V gene. The CDR3 length is 16 residues. In DNA, the CDR3 is TGTGCCAGCAGGCCGGGACAGAAGGCAGGATACAATGAGCAGTTCTTC. This encodes CASRPGQKAGYNEQFF.

This chain links TRBV13 with TRBJ2-3; no reliable D call. Germline CDR1 PRHDT, CDR2 FYEKMQ (reference sequence). The V end lost 3 bases, the J end lost 1 base, and 14 bases lay between the germline ends. The CDR3 contains 16 residues. CDR3 loop: CASSFFDVPRTDTQYF. In nucleotides, the CDR3 is TGTGCCAGCAGCTTTTTTGACGTCCCTCGCACAGATACGCAGTATTTT.

In this sample, this clonotype turned up a few times. The chain combines TRBV10-3 with TRBJ2-1; TRBD1 agrees at 9 bases. The CDR3 totals 14 residues. The V gene end was trimmed by 4 bases and the J gene end by 8 bases; junction bases not matched to a gene: 6. CDR1 ENHRY and CDR2 SYGVKD come from the germline V gene. The CDR3 bases are TGTGCCATCAGTGTTGTGGGACAGGGAGATGAGCAGTTCTTC. This encodes CAISVVGQGDEQFF.

This clonotype was seen repeatedly, ten times or more. The chain is built from TRBV28 and TRBJ2-5; 7 positions match TRBD1. The length of the CDR3 is 13 residues. CDR1 is MDHEN, CDR2 SYDVKM, per germline. V lost 2 bases to trimming and J lost 3 bases; unmatched junction nucleotides: 0. This chain's CDR3 is CASSLGQEETQYF. CDR3 nucleotide sequence: TGTGCCAGCAGTTTAGGACAGGAAGAGACCCAGTACTTC.

The chain couples TRBV2 to TRBJ1-1; weak D call: TRBD1 (5 bases). Germline loops: CDR1 SNHLY, CDR2 FYNNEI. Trimming took off 6 bases at V and 6 bases at J, with 14 bases between the two ends. This CDR3 spans 13 amino acids. The CDR3: CASSQGTAAEAFF. CDR3 DNA sequence: TGTGCCAGCAGCCAAGGGACCGCCGCTGAAGCTTTCTTT.

The rearrangement links TRBV12-3 or TRBV12-4 to TRBJ2-5, with 11 bases lining up with TRBD2. The assigned J gene may be wrong: the sequence end matches TRBJ2-7 better. This CDR3 contains 14 residues. The CDR3 DNA reads TGTGCCAGCAGTTTTAGCGGGAGGGCCTACGAGCAGTACTTC. Translating gives CASSFSGRAYEQYF.

This clonotype was counted between two and nine times. V and J are TRBV6-1 and TRBJ2-1; 13 bases map to TRBD2. After removal of 5 bases from V and 4 bases from J, the junction contained 8 bases not matched to a gene. Germline assignment: CDR1 MNHNS and CDR2 SASEGT. The CDR3 is 17 amino acids. The CDR3 DNA follows: TGTGCCAGCAGTACACTAGCGGGAGGGCCGAGATACAATGAGCAGTTCTTC. Its translation: CASSTLAGGPRYNEQFF.

This clonotype showed up just a few times. This chain links TRBV20-1 with TRBJ2-1, with 12 bases that match TRBD2. This CDR3 is 15 amino acids long. V shed 3 bases and J 4 bases; nucleotides not matched to a gene: 4. In germline, CDR1 is DFQATT, CDR2 SNEGSKA (reference sequence). The CDR3 coding sequence is TGCAGTGCTAGGGGACTAGCGGGCACATACAATGAGCAGTTCTTC. Its protein is CSARGLAGTYNEQFF.

The CDR3 DNA sequence: TGTGCCAGCAGCCCCCGACAGGGGCCCCACAATGAGCAGTTCTTC. Protein product: CASSPRQGPHNEQFF. This sequence joins TRBV13 and TRBJ2-1; 8 positions agree with TRBD1. Germline assignment: CDR1 PRHDT and CDR2 FYEKMQ (reference sequence). V lost 5 bases and J lost 5; bases outside the gene matches: 8. The length of the CDR3 is 15 residues.

A word on this clonotype: An end of the junction differs from the germline gene, which may be a read error. This chain links TRBV7-6 with TRBJ2-6, with 9 bases aligning to TRBD1. Germline CDR1 is SGHVS and CDR2 is FNYEAQ. This CDR3 contains 19 residues. The chain's CDR3 is CACSTTRTGDFSGANVLTF. The CDR3 coding sequence is TGTGCCTGCAGCACCACCCGGACAGGGGATTTCTCTGGGGCCAACGTCCTGACTTTC.

This clonotype was seen more than once but under ten times. The genes are TRBV6-4 and TRBJ2-1; 10 bases align to TRBD2. Germline lookup yields CDR1 MRHNA and CDR2 SNTAGT. The CDR3 spans 14 residues. After removal of 6 bases from V and 7 bases from J, the junction contained 6 bases not matched to a gene. CDR3 sequence reads: CASSSGRAGNEQFF. Written as DNA, the CDR3 is TGTGCCAGCAGCAGCGGGAGGGCTGGGAATGAGCAGTTCTTC.

This chain joins TRBV7-2 and TRBJ1-1, with D unclear. CDR3 length: 15 amino acids. V gave up 4 bases and J gave up 2 bases, with 14 bases separating them. Germline V gene sequence: CDR1 SGHTA, CDR2 FQGNSA. CDR3 nucleotides: TGTGCCAGCAGCTCTGAAAGGCGCCGAAACACTGAAGCTTTCTTT. The encoded protein is CASSSERRRNTEAFF.

This clonotype was found a few times. The J gene is TRBJ2-5, the V gene TRBV12-3 or TRBV12-4, with 7 bases identical to TRBD2. Near its end, the DNA agrees better with TRBJ2-7, so the J call may be wrong. CDR3 length: 13 amino acids. The chain's CDR3 is CASRSGDTYEQYF. The CDR3 DNA reads TGTGCCAGTCGAAGCGGGGATACCTACGAGCAGTACTTC.

This clonotype was recorded at least ten times. The rearrangement links TRBV7-2 to TRBJ2-7, with D possibly being TRBD2 (6 bases). Germline loops: CDR1 SGHTA, CDR2 FQGNSA. The germline V and J ends were trimmed by 1 base and 6 bases, with 10 bases remaining between them. This CDR3 spans 13 amino acids. DNA of the CDR3: TGTGCCAGCAGCTTAGGGCTAGCGAGCGAGCAGTACTTC. Encoded protein: CASSLGLASEQYF.

The gene calls are TRBV27 and TRBJ2-4; 10 nucleotides align to TRBD1. CDR3 size: 16 residues. With V trimmed by 5 bases and J by 3 bases, 7 bases remained unmatched. Germline assignment: CDR1 MNHEY and CDR2 SMNVEV (reference sequence). CDR3 loop: CASSPGQGGGKNIQYF. The CDR3 DNA follows: TGTGCCAGCAGTCCAGGACAGGGGGGAGGCAAAAACATTCAGTACTTC.

This chain joins TRBV29-1 and TRBJ1-1; D is ambiguous. This CDR3 spans 13 amino acids. Germline V CDR1 and CDR2: SQVTM, ANQGSEA. Trimming left V 5 bases short and J 3 bases short, with 13 bases between. This CDR3 reads CSVSAGRYTEAFF. The CDR3 bases are TGCAGCGTTAGCGCAGGAAGGTACACTGAAGCTTTCTTT.

The J gene is TRBJ2-7, the V gene TRBV12-3 or TRBV12-4, with D possibly TRBD2 on 6 matching bases. The CDR3 runs to 11 residues. Trimming pared 5 bases from V and 7 bases from J, leaving 9 bases between. DNA of the CDR3: TGTGCCAGCAGTATACGGGAGGAGCAGTACTTC. Amino acids: CASSIREEQYF.

This clonotype has a handful of counts. The chain combines TRBV28 with TRBJ1-4, with D maybe TRBD1 (6 bases). Germline CDR1 and CDR2: MDHEN and SYDVKM. The CDR3 extends over 15 amino acids. V was cut by 7 bases and J by 0 bases, with 12 bases left in between. The CDR3 DNA follows: TGTGCCAGCACCCGGCAGGGGCCAACTAATGAAAAACTGTTTTTT. Protein sequence: CASTRQGPTNEKLFF.

This clonotype appeared a few times. The rearrangement joins TRBV20-1 to TRBJ1-6; possibly TRBD1 for D (5 bases). The CDR3 extends over 14 amino acids. The germline gives CDR1 DFQATT, CDR2 SNEGSKA (reference sequence). The CDR3 reads CANRRDFRNSPLHF. CDR3 in DNA: TGCGCGAACCGGAGGGACTTCAGAAATTCACCCCTCCACTTT.

The V call is TRBV7-7, the J call TRBJ2-7, with 8 bases matching TRBD2. The CDR3 has 12 amino acids. The V gene's germline CDR1 is SSHAT and CDR2 FNYEAQ (reference sequence). Trimming took 10 bases from V and 5 from J; bases not matched to a gene: 7. For the CDR3, the DNA is TGTGCCATCACCGGGGGGGTTGACGAGCAGTACTTC. Translation gives CAITGGVDEQYF.

This sequence joins TRBV15 and TRBJ2-5, with D perhaps TRBD1 (5 bases). The J call may be mistaken, given a closer DNA end match to TRBJ2-7. Germline loops: CDR1 LNHNV, CDR2 YYDKDF (reference sequence). The CDR3 loop spans 13 amino acids. The CDR3 sequence: CATSRPDSYEQYF. CDR3 coding DNA: TGTGCCACCAGCAGACCCGACAGCTACGAGCAGTACTTC.

This clonotype was seen a handful of times. The chain recombines TRBV7-9 with TRBJ2-4; TRBD1 matches 7 bases. The CDR3 spans 15 residues. V shed 4 bases and J 4 bases; nucleotides not matched to a gene: 7. Per germline, CDR1 SEHNR and CDR2 FQNEAQ (reference sequence). CDR3 region: CASSSNRGTKNIQYF. For the CDR3, the DNA is TGTGCCAGCAGCTCGAACAGGGGCACTAAAAACATTCAGTACTTC.

This clonotype showed up just a few times. The chain has TRBV6-1 and TRBJ1-1; the D is unclear. CDR3 size: 16 residues. V shed 2 bases and J shed 4 bases, with 17 bases lying between them. Germline values: CDR1 MNHNS, CDR2 SASEGT. CDR3 region: CASSELGGLQGTEAFF. CDR3 nucleotides: TGTGCCAGCAGTGAACTAGGCGGGTTACAAGGCACTGAAGCTTTCTTT.

The chain recombines TRBV5-1 with TRBJ2-5; the D is unclear. This CDR3 contains 13 residues. The V gene lost 4 bases and the J gene lost 2 bases, with 9 bases spanning the gap. Germline V gene sequence: CDR1 SGHRS, CDR2 YFSETQ. CDR3 sequence (DNA): TGCGCCAGCAGCACAACAGCACAAGAGACCCAGTACTTC. Encoded protein: CASSTTAQETQYF.

The V and J genes are TRBV2 and TRBJ2-1; tentative D call: TRBD2 (5 bases). V was cut by 2 bases and J by 0 bases, with 14 bases left in between. Germline V CDR1 and CDR2: SNHLY, FYNNEI. The CDR3 has 17 residues. In DNA form, the CDR3 reads TGTGCCAGCAGTGAATACCCTGGACTCCGCTCCTACAATGAGCAGTTCTTC. Translating gives CASSEYPGLRSYNEQFF.

This chain joins TRBV28 and TRBJ2-7; D may match TRBD1 or TRBD2 (5 bases each). The CDR3 loop spans 14 amino acids. Per germline, CDR1 MDHEN and CDR2 SYDVKM. V was cut by 3 bases and J by 7 bases, with 16 bases left in between. The CDR3 is CASSLGVGSGEQYF. The DNA for the CDR3 is TGTGCCAGCAGTTTGGGGGTTGGAAGTGGAGAGCAGTACTTC.